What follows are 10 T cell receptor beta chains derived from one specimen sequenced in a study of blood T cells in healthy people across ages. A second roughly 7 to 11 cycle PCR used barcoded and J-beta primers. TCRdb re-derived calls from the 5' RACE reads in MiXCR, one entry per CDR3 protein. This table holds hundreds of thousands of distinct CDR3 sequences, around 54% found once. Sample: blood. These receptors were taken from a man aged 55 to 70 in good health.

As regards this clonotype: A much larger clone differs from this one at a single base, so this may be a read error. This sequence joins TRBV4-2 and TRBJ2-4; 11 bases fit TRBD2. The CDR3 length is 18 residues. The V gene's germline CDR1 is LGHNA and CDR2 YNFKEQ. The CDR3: CANSQDRIAGGPKNIQYF. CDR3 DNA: TGTGCCAACAGCCAAGATCGGATAGCGGGGGGGCCTAAAAACATTCAGTACTTC.

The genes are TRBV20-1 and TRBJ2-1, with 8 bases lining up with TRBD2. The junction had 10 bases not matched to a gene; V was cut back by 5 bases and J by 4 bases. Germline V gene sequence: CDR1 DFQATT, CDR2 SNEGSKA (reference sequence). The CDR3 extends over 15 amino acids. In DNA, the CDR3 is TGCAGTGCTTCCCGAAGCGGGGGAGGATACAATGAGCAGTTCTTC. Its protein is CSASRSGGGYNEQFF.

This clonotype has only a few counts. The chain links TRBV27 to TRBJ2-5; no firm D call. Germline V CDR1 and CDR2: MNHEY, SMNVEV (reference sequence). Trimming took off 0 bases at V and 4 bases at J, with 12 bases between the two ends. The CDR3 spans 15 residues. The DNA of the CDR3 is TGTGCCAGCAGTTTATCGACCTGGTCCGGAGAGACCCAGTACTTC. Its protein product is CASSLSTWSGETQYF.

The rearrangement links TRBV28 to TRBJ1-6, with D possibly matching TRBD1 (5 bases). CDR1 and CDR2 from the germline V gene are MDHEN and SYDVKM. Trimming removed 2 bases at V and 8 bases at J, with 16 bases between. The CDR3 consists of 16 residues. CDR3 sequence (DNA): TGTGCCAGCAGTTTAATAGGGCTCGAAGGGGATTCACCCCTCCACTTT. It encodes CASSLIGLEGDSPLHF.

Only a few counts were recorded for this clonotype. CDR3 nucleotides: TGCAGCGTTGGGGCGGCTATGAACACTGAAGCTTTCTTT. As protein: CSVGAAMNTEAFF. This chain links TRBV29-1 with TRBJ1-1; no clear D gene. Looked up from germline, CDR1 is SQVTM and CDR2 is ANQGSEA. The CDR3 is 13 residues long. V was pared by 4 bases and J by 0 bases, with 9 bases between.

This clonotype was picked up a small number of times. This CDR3 reads CSARPGGAGVETQYF. The CDR3 DNA is TGCAGTGCTAGACCCGGAGGGGCAGGGGTGGAGACCCAGTACTTC. The genes are TRBV20-1 and TRBJ2-5; either TRBD1 or TRBD2 may fit D (6 bases each). V shed 2 bases and J shed 5 bases, with 18 bases lying between them. The germline V gene has CDR1 DFQATT and CDR2 SNEGSKA (reference sequence). This CDR3 spans 15 amino acids.

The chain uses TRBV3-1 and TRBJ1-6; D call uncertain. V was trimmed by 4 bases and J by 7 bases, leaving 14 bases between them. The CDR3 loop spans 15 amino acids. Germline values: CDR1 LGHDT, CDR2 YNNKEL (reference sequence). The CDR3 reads CASSPKGRQNSPLHF. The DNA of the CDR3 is TGTGCCAGCAGCCCCAAGGGCCGTCAGAATTCACCCCTCCACTTT.

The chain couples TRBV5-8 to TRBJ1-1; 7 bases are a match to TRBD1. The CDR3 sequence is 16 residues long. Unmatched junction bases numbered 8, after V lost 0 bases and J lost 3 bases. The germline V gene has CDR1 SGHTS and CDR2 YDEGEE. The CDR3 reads CASSLGAGGLDTEAFF. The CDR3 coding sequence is TGTGCCAGCAGCTTGGGGGCAGGGGGGTTGGACACTGAAGCTTTCTTT.

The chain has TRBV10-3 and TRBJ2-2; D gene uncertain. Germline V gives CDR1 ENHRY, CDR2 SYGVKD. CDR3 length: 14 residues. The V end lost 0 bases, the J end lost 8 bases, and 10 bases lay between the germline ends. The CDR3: CAISESVRPGELFF. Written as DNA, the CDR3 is TGTGCCATCAGTGAGTCTGTCCGTCCAGGGGAGCTGTTTTTT.

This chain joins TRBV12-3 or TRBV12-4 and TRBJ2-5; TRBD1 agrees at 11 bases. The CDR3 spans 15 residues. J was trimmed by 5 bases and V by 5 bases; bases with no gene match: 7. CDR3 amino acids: CASSDGQGARETQYF. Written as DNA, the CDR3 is TGTGCCAGCAGTGATGGACAGGGGGCCCGGGAGACCCAGTACTTC.